The clone carrying this T cell receptor beta chain has a handful of counts. Its antigen remains unidentified. This specimen comes from a study of T-cell reconstitution after alpha-beta-depleted transplantation in children. Whole-study findings and limits: By one year post-transplant, T-cell counts and diversity largely arose from T cells that were newly produced.

For TCRbeta, the library was prepared with unique molecular identifiers. TCRdb itself ran the PCR reads through MiXCR, one entry per CDR3 protein. The table has a few hundred thousand distinct CDR3 sequences, around 15% seen once. Trimming pared 4 bases from V and 6 bases from J, leaving 19 bases between. This CDR3 has 15 residues. From germline, CDR1 is SGHRS and CDR2 YFSETQ. This receptor was obtained from a boy younger than two who had a stem cell transplant for Wiskott-Aldrich syndrome, so the T cells may come from the graft donor. The material was PBMCs, mostly from graft donor cells, obtained 360 days after TCRalphabeta/CD19-depleted stem cell transplant. J is TRBJ1-2 and V is TRBV5-1; weak D call: TRBD1 (5 bases). CDR3 amino acids: CASSRDGTPLDGYTF. The CDR3 coding sequence is TGCGCCAGCAGCCGAGACGGGACCCCCCTAGATGGCTACACCTTC.